The 31 T cell receptor beta chains presented below share a single source sample, sequenced in a study of neurological immune-mediated disorders. Each CDR3 protein gets one entry after TCRdb re-called the 5' RACE reads with MiXCR. This sample carries about 84,000 distinct CDR3 sequences, 3.5% to 5.5% of them seen once, and the ten largest clones take around 5%. Time point meaning: longitudinal time-point 3. Sequencing input: PBMCs. The receptor source for this set is a woman between 55 and 75 years old with multiple sclerosis.

This clonotype was recorded at least ten times. V is TRBV12-3 or TRBV12-4 and J is TRBJ1-2; no reliable D call. Trimming left V 0 bases short and J 4 bases short, with 18 bases between. There are 17 residues in the CDR3. The CDR3 DNA follows: TGTGCCAGCAGTTTAGCGCGGTTCGGGGAAGGAGCCTATGGCTACACCTTC. It encodes CASSLARFGEGAYGYTF.

Many counts were recorded for this clonotype. This chain links TRBV5-1 with TRBJ1-4, with 7 bases matching TRBD1. The V gene end was trimmed by 4 bases and the J gene end by 6 bases; junction bases not matched to a gene: 12. This CDR3 is built from 16 residues. Germline CDR1 SGHRS, CDR2 YFSETQ. Written as DNA, the CDR3 is TGCGCCAGCAGCCCAGTGACAGACACAGGGGATGAAAAACTGTTTTTT. Its protein is CASSPVTDTGDEKLFF.

This clonotype was picked up many times. The J gene is TRBJ2-1, the V gene TRBV5-1; the D gene could be TRBD1 or TRBD2 (6 bases each). Trimming pared 4 bases from V and 7 bases from J, leaving 18 bases between. This CDR3 has 15 amino acids. Germline V lookup: CDR1 SGHRS, CDR2 YFSETQ. CDR3 nucleotides: TGCGCCAGCAGCCGCGGGACCCTCCAGGGGAATGAGCAGTTCTTC. It yields the protein CASSRGTLQGNEQFF.

This clonotype was seen at least ten times. V gene TRBV6-1 combines with J gene TRBJ2-2, with TRBD1 matching 10 bases. CDR1 and CDR2 from the germline V gene are MNHNS and SASEGT. The V gene end was trimmed by 4 bases and the J gene end by 7 bases; junction bases not matched to a gene: 9. The CDR3 length is 16 residues. CDR3 in amino acids: CASSAGTGVIGGELFF. In DNA, the CDR3 is TGTGCCAGCAGTGCCGGGACAGGGGTTATTGGCGGGGAGCTGTTTTTT.

This clonotype was detected ten times or more. The chain couples TRBV4-1 to TRBJ2-5, with TRBD2 matching over 10 bases. J was trimmed by 2 bases and V by 1 base; bases with no gene match: 7. This CDR3 comprises 17 residues. Germline V gene data show CDR1 as MGHRA and CDR2 as YSYEKL. The CDR3 protein is CASSQAGTSVPQETQYF. The CDR3 DNA is TGCGCCAGCAGCCAAGCCGGGACTAGCGTACCTCAAGAGACCCAGTACTTC.

As for this clonotype: Being one base from a much bigger clone, this may be a read error. This rearrangement joins TRBV12-3 or TRBV12-4 to TRBJ1-5; TRBD1 aligns across 9 bases. This CDR3 spans 16 amino acids. The CDR3 spells CASSLLRQGDNQPHHF. The CDR3 nucleotides are TGTGCCAGCAGTTTGCTTCGACAGGGGGACAATCAGCCCCATCATTTT.

This clonotype was found many times. This chain uses TRBV5-1 with TRBJ2-1, with no clear D. The CDR3 contains 13 residues. Germline CDR1 SGHRS, CDR2 YFSETQ. With 0 bases removed from V and 5 bases from J, the gap between germline ends came to 6 bases. CDR3: CASSLVENNEQFF. The CDR3 coding sequence is TGCGCCAGCAGCTTGGTTGAAAACAATGAGCAGTTCTTC.

This clonotype was seen more than once but under ten times. CDR3 in DNA: TGTGCCAGTAGTATCTCCGGGACTAGCGGTATCTCCTACAATGAGCAGTTCTTC. Its protein is CASSISGTSGISYNEQFF. J is TRBJ2-1 and V is TRBV19; the match to TRBD2 covers 11 bases. The CDR3 extends over 18 amino acids. J was trimmed by 0 bases and V by 3 bases; bases with no gene match: 7. Germline lookup yields CDR1 LNHDA and CDR2 SQIVND (reference sequence).

This clonotype occurred many times. The chain links TRBV5-1 to TRBJ2-2, with 7 bases fitting TRBD1. The ends lost 1 base at V and 3 bases at J; junction bases unmatched: 0. Germline loops: CDR1 SGHRS, CDR2 YFSETQ. The CDR3 runs to 14 residues. CDR3 protein: CASSLTGDTGELFF. The CDR3 region has the DNA TGCGCCAGCAGCTTGACAGGGGACACCGGGGAGCTGTTTTTT.

This clonotype showed up many times. V usage is TRBV2 and J usage is TRBJ2-1, with D possibly matching TRBD1 (6 bases). The CDR3 spans 15 residues. Germline assignment: CDR1 SNHLY and CDR2 FYNNEI. V shed 1 base and J shed 1 base, with 8 bases lying between them. Written as DNA, the CDR3 is TGTGCCAGCAGTGAAGGAGGGGGTTCCTACAATGAGCAGTTCTTC. Translating gives CASSEGGGSYNEQFF.

This clonotype was seen repeatedly, ten times or more. The gene calls are TRBV4-2 and TRBJ2-1; no firm D call. There are 13 residues in the CDR3. Germline lookup yields CDR1 LGHNA and CDR2 YNFKEQ. Trimming removed 0 bases from V and 9 bases from J, with 9 bases in between. Here the CDR3 reads CASSQDRISEQFF. The CDR3 region has the DNA TGTGCCAGCAGCCAAGATCGGATCAGTGAGCAGTTCTTC.

This clonotype was recorded at least ten times. The chain is built from TRBV3-1 and TRBJ1-5; 7 bases map to TRBD1. The V gene end was trimmed by 5 bases and the J gene end by 4 bases; junction bases not matched to a gene: 8. CDR3 length: 15 amino acids. Germline V gene data show CDR1 as LGHDT and CDR2 as YNNKEL (reference sequence). CDR3 nucleotide sequence: TGTGCCAGCAGCTTAGGGGAACAGGGGAATCAGCCCCAGCATTTT. Translated: CASSLGEQGNQPQHF. The whole variable domain, remainder taken from reference TRBV3-1 and TRBJ1-5, is DTAVSQTPKYLVTQMGNDKSIKCEQNLGHDTMYWYKQDSKKFLKIMFSYNNKELIINETVPNRFSPKSPDKAHLNLHINSLELGDSAVYFCASSLGEQGNQPQHFGDGTRLSIL.

The chain uses TRBV5-1 and TRBJ1-3; D ambiguous. The germline V gene encodes CDR1 SGHRS and CDR2 YFSETQ. V was shortened by 2 bases and J by 0 bases, with 9 bases between the two germline ends. The CDR3 is made up of 15 amino acids. The CDR3 DNA reads as TGCGCCAGCAGCTTCGGTGGGGTCTCTGGAAACACCATATATTTT. This encodes CASSFGGVSGNTIYF. Based on the CDR3 plus reference TRBV5-1 and TRBJ1-3, the full variable domain is KAGVTQTPRYLIKTRGQQVTLSCSPISGHRSVSWYQQTPGQGLQFLFEYFSETQRNKGNFPGRFSGRQFSNSRSEMNVSTLELGDSALYLCASSFGGVSGNTIYFGEGSWLTVV.

This clonotype has at least ten counts. The chain employs TRBV5-5 and TRBJ1-2; 8 nucleotides agree with TRBD1. The V gene's germline CDR1 is SGHKS and CDR2 YYEKEE (reference sequence). J gave up 3 bases and V 3 bases, and 1 base lay outside the gene matches. The CDR3 has 13 amino acids. The CDR3 region is CASSSDRDYGYTF. CDR3 sequence (DNA): TGTGCCAGCAGCTCGGACAGGGACTATGGCTACACCTTC.

This clonotype appeared many times. At one of its ends the junction is not consistent with the germline gene, which may arise from a read error. The chain has TRBV7-7 and TRBJ1-2; D unclear. Per the germline V gene, CDR1 is SSHAT and CDR2 is FNYEAQ (reference sequence). The CDR3 runs to 10 residues. The CDR3 DNA is TGTGCTAGCAGGTCCTATGGCTACACCTTC. Translation: CASRSYGYTF.

This clonotype was seen many times. V gene TRBV20-1 combines with J gene TRBJ1-5; tentative D call: TRBD1 (5 bases). The germline V gene has CDR1 DFQATT and CDR2 SNEGSKA (reference sequence). With 3 bases removed from V and 6 bases from J, the gap between germline ends came to 12 bases. This CDR3 comprises 13 residues. The CDR3 DNA is TGCAGTGCTAGTCTGGACAAGGCTCAGCCCCAGCATTTT. Amino acid sequence: CSASLDKAQPQHF.

This clonotype was recorded at least ten times. This sequence joins TRBV5-1 and TRBJ1-1; perhaps TRBD1 as D (5 bases). This CDR3 contains 14 residues. Germline V gene sequence: CDR1 SGHRS, CDR2 YFSETQ. V was clipped by 7 bases and J by 3 bases, with 16 bases between them. The CDR3 region is CASSRDLRDTEAFF. The CDR3 coding sequence is TGCGCCAGCTCACGGGACCTCCGGGACACTGAAGCTTTCTTT. The complete variable domain, with remaining parts taken from reference TRBV5-1 and TRBJ1-1, reads KAGVTQTPRYLIKTRGQQVTLSCSPISGHRSVSWYQQTPGQGLQFLFEYFSETQRNKGNFPGRFSGRQFSNSRSEMNVSTLELGDSALYLCASSRDLRDTEAFFGQGTRLTVV.

This clonotype has at least ten counts. This rearrangement joins TRBV7-2 to TRBJ2-7; D not certain. V was pared by 4 bases and J by 6 bases, with 13 bases between. Germline V lookup: CDR1 SGHTA, CDR2 FQGNSA. The CDR3 is made up of 13 amino acids. The CDR3 reads CASSSDKHREQYF. CDR3 nucleotides: TGTGCCAGCAGCTCCGACAAGCACCGCGAGCAGTACTTC.

This clonotype was counted ten times or more. The chain recombines TRBV28 with TRBJ1-4; no reliable D call. Trimming took 4 bases from V and 4 from J, leaving 10 bases between them. The germline V gene encodes CDR1 MDHEN and CDR2 SYDVKM. The CDR3 consists of 14 residues. The CDR3 loop is CASSYTVRNEKLFF. As DNA, the CDR3 is TGTGCCAGCAGTTATACAGTCCGTAATGAAAAACTGTTTTTT.

This clonotype was picked up many times. V usage is TRBV12-3 or TRBV12-4 and J usage is TRBJ1-2; TRBD1 agrees at 7 bases. This CDR3 spans 15 amino acids. After removal of 4 bases from V and 8 bases from J, the junction contained 13 bases not matched to a gene. This CDR3 is CASSSGQASLGGYTF. The CDR3 DNA follows: TGTGCCAGCAGTTCAGGACAGGCGAGCCTTGGAGGCTACACCTTC.

This rearrangement joins TRBV6-1 to TRBJ2-5, with 9 bases aligning to TRBD1. Germline loops: CDR1 MNHNS, CDR2 SASEGT. The CDR3 covers 16 residues. After removal of 3 bases from V and 0 bases from J, the junction contained 5 bases not matched to a gene. The CDR3 nucleotides are TGTGCCAGCAGTGAGGGGACAGGGACGTACCAAGAGACCCAGTACTTC. It translates to CASSEGTGTYQETQYF.

This clonotype was recorded many times. The chain links TRBV20-1 to TRBJ1-2; the D is unclear. Germline CDR1 reads DFQATT; CDR2 reads SNEGSKA (reference sequence). The CDR3 spans 14 residues. V gave up 0 bases and J gave up 2 bases, with 10 bases separating them. CDR3 in amino acids: CSAREGNGNYGYTF. As DNA, the CDR3 is TGCAGTGCTAGAGAGGGCAACGGAAACTATGGCTACACCTTC.

This clonotype was counted at least ten times. In nucleotides, the CDR3 is TGTGCCAGCAGTGAGCTCGACAGGGAACCGTACGAGCAGTACTTC. Its protein is CASSELDREPYEQYF. The chain employs TRBV25-1 and TRBJ2-7; 7 bases are shared with TRBD1. Germline V gene sequence: CDR1 MGHDK, CDR2 SYGVNS. V lost 3 bases to trimming and J lost 4 bases; unmatched junction nucleotides: 9. The CDR3 extends over 15 amino acids.

This clonotype has only a few counts. A much larger clone lies one base from this, so it may be a read error. CDR3 sequence: CASSLVRTLNYGYTF. The DNA of the CDR3 is TGTGCCAGCAGCCTAGTGCGGACCCTAAACTATGGCTACACCTTC. The rearrangement uses TRBV5-6 and TRBJ1-2; unclear D gene. Germline V lookup: CDR1 SGHDT, CDR2 YYEEEE. The ends were cut back, 4 bases at V and 2 bases at J, with 15 bases in the middle. CDR3 length: 15 residues.

This clonotype was seen at least ten times. This chain joins TRBV15 and TRBJ1-4; tentatively, D is TRBD1 (6 bases). V gave up 3 bases and J gave up 7 bases, with 12 bases separating them. The CDR3 runs to 14 residues. Germline V gives CDR1 LNHNV, CDR2 YYDKDF (reference sequence). The CDR3 DNA reads TGTGCCACCAGCAGCTTGGGGGCGCGTGAAAAACTGTTTTTT. Protein: CATSSLGAREKLFF.

This clonotype appeared a few times. The chain carries TRBV20-1 and TRBJ1-2; D is possibly TRBD1 (5 bases). Germline CDR1 DFQATT, CDR2 SNEGSKA (reference sequence). Trimming cost V 6 bases and J 9 bases, with 14 bases left between them. CDR3 length equals 11 residues. CDR3 coding DNA: TGCAGTGCCCTCGCAGGGCAAAGCTACACCTTC. Translated: CSALAGQSYTF.

This clonotype occurred many times. This chain links TRBV4-2 with TRBJ2-2; D ambiguous. CDR1 is LGHNA and CDR2 is YNFKEQ in the germline V gene. The ends were cut back, 1 base at V and 4 bases at J, with 10 bases in the middle. The CDR3 is made up of 15 amino acids. The CDR3 loop reads CASSQVRAATGELFF. The CDR3 nucleotides read TGTGCCAGCAGCCAAGTACGGGCCGCCACCGGGGAGCTGTTTTTT.

Ten or more counts support this clonotype. The chain has TRBV3-1 and TRBJ1-2; D gene uncertain. The ends were cut back, 0 bases at V and 8 bases at J, with 22 bases in the middle. Germline V gene sequence: CDR1 LGHDT, CDR2 YNNKEL (reference sequence). The CDR3 spans 17 residues. The CDR3 region is CASSQEMGGRPGRGYTF. As DNA, the CDR3 is TGTGCCAGCAGCCAAGAAATGGGTGGCCGTCCCGGAAGAGGCTACACCTTC.

This clonotype has a count of ten or more. The gene calls are TRBV10-3 and TRBJ2-7; 7 bases map to TRBD1. Germline values: CDR1 ENHRY, CDR2 SYGVKD. This CDR3 contains 13 residues. V was pared by 4 bases and J by 4 bases, with 4 bases of the junction left unmatched. The CDR3 DNA reads TGTGCCATCAGTGGACAGGGTTTGTACGAGCAGTACTTC. Translating it yields CAISGQGLYEQYF.

This clonotype was detected many times. The chain joins TRBV12-3 or TRBV12-4 to TRBJ1-2; D is undetermined. V was shortened by 2 bases and J by 3 bases, with 16 bases between the two germline ends. There are 16 residues in the CDR3. CDR3 protein: CASSLILTTTYYGYTF. DNA of the CDR3: TGTGCCAGCAGTTTAATCTTAACTACCACTTACTATGGCTACACCTTC.

This clonotype was picked up many times. This chain links TRBV20-1 with TRBJ1-6; D is unresolved. The germline gives CDR1 DFQATT, CDR2 SNEGSKA (reference sequence). Trimming stripped 2 bases from V and 6 bases from J, with 11 bases between. The CDR3 runs to 14 residues. CDR3 coding DNA: TGCAGTGCTAGATTCACGGCAGCTAATTCACCCCTCCACTTT. It specifies CSARFTAANSPLHF.